This TCR beta chain comes out of a study of T cell responses to AZD1222 COVID-19 vaccine (dated by TCRdb to about 2021). Study-wide context: Because spike-specific TCR depth and breadth did not differ between the two schedules, AZD1222 recipients who got a second dose at roughly 4 weeks were pooled with those who got a second dose at roughly 12 weeks. A total of just over 230 trial participants underwent TCR sequencing, of whom 207 received two doses of AZD1222 and some 26 received two doses of the MenACWY control vaccine. Trial participants were enrolled into age subgroups of 18-55, 56-69 and 70-plus years, which contained about 160, 30 and 59 TCR-sequenced participants, respectively.

In light of the paper, this sample's time point label describes: baseline before first vaccination. The vaccinee samples were drawn from two UK trials, COV001 and COV002, one of which was a single-blind randomized controlled phase 2/3 trial testing AZD1222 (ChAdOx1 nCoV-19) in healthy adults. For TCRbeta chain sequencing, PBMC samples were collected from trial participants at day 0 and at day 28 after the second dose. The CDR3 regions of human TCRbeta chains were analyzed by immunosequencing. Concerning the study's data processing: Repertoire TCRs were checked for matches against a reference library of SARS-CoV-2-specific TCRs that had been generated using the MIRA antigen-specificity platform. Breadth was defined as the fraction of unique TCRs that were SARS-CoV-2-associated. Depth was defined as the fraction of total T cells that were SARS-CoV-2-associated. Using the MIRA data, every spike-specific TCR was mapped to the spike region that the TCR reacted to and assigned to either a CD4 or a CD8 class. Log10-transformed breadth and depth values were compared by one-way ANOVA with Sidak's multiple comparisons tests. TCRdb took this table from immuneACCESS and kept in-frame rearrangements with V and J called. Such tables lack part of the clones; where checked against another copy, unresolved V genes explain under half of the gap, and the rest is unexplained. V, J and clone size are taken as reported in that table, and D and trimming were inferred from the DNA itself. In this sample the table shows roughly 120,000 clones, approximately 85% of which occur a single time. The ten largest clones add up to about 1.6% of the sample.

On the study overall, not on this receptor specifically: Nearly half of unique spike-specific TCRs reportedly recognized epitopes outside regions mutated in the B.1.351 and B.1.1.7 variants. The vaccine-associated CD4 TCRs covered the entire spike protein, and the dominant responses fell in regions 160-218 and 743-854. The 56-69-year group was small, and its depth increase did not reach significance, likely because of low power. Most participants were white British and females outnumbered males, and the authors suggested that clonal diversity may have been underestimated. Spike-specific TCR breadth and depth rose significantly after two AZD1222 doses compared with day 0 and with MenACWY recipients. No day 14 peak-response samples were available, so repertoires were characterized only after the peak T cell response. Conclusions about previously exposed vaccinees are limited, since just a handful of AZD1222 recipients were seropositive for SARS-CoV-2 at baseline.

The CDR3 spans 14 residues, from the cysteine through the phenylalanine. Only CDR3 DNA is held: 42 bases, read in frame from base 1. The germline V gene (reference sequence) yields SEHNR for CDR1 and FQNEAQ for CDR2. V loses 0 bases, J loses 3 bases, and the germline ends lie 9 bases apart. Details on this clone: Its antigen is currently not known. No quality values exist for individual bases; no much larger clone is one base distant. The sample carries other DNA sequences with the same CDR3.

The specimen was peripheral blood, collected on day 0 of AZD1222 vaccination. The clonotype was recovered from an adult in good health. Recombination linked TRBV7-9 to TRBJ2-7; TRBD2 is perhaps the D gene, given 5 matching bases. The DNA is as follows: TGTGCCAGCAGCTTAGCCGTAGCGAGCTACGAGCAGTACTTC. Its amino acids are CASSLAVASYEQYF.